Listed below are T cell receptor beta chains from one sample, sequenced in a study of blood T cells in healthy people across ages. MiXCR, applied by TCRdb to the 5' RACE reads, yields one record per CDR3 protein. The data hold hundreds of thousands of distinct CDR3 sequences, with roughly 50% observed a single time. Sample: blood. These receptors all come from a man between 25 and 39 years old in good health. Each CDR3 is given with its conserved first and last residue. The D gene is left open where the match is weak. Where a row states a size, it is once, few, many or the class of an expanded clone; other rows omit it.

NA	few	TRBJ1-1	TRBV7-9	TGTGCCAGCAGCTTATCTGGGATGGACACTGAAGCTTTCTTT	CASSLSGMDTEAFF
NA	NA	TRBJ1-6	TRBV7-9	TGTGCCAGCAGCTTCGCGAATTCACCCCTCCACTTT	CASSFANSPLHF
TRBD2	NA	TRBJ2-1	TRBV14	TGTGCCAGCAGCCAAGAGAGGGTAGCGGGAAATGAGCAGTTCTTC	CASSQERVAGNEQFF
NA	NA	TRBJ1-2	TRBV6-1	TGTGCCAGCCATGTTAGTCACGGTGGTAACTATGGCTACACCTTC	CASHVSHGGNYGYTF
TRBD2	many	TRBJ2-1	TRBV11-1	TGTGCCAGCAGCGGGACTAGCGCCCACATTGAGCAGTTCTTC	CASSGTSAHIEQFF
NA	NA	TRBJ2-1	TRBV12-3/TRBV12-4	TGTGCCAGCAGTTTAGATACGACCAGTTACAATGAGCAGTTCTTC	CASSLDTTSYNEQFF
TRBD2	many	TRBJ2-1	TRBV6-2/TRBV6-3	TGTGCCAGCAGGGCCGGGACTAAGGAGAGGTTCTTC	CASRAGTKERFF
TRBD1	few	TRBJ1-5	TRBV12-3/TRBV12-4	TGTGCCAGCAGTATCCGGACAGGACACTACTTGCCCCAGCATTTT	CASSIRTGHYLPQHF
TRBD2	many	TRBJ2-1	TRBV6-6	TGTGCCAGCAGTTACTCGGGTTTAGCGGGAGTTTACAATGAGCAGTTCTTC	CASSYSGLAGVYNEQFF
TRBD1	NA	TRBJ2-7	TRBV9	TGTGCCAGCAGCGTAGGGGACAGGTTATCCTACGAGCAGTACTTC	CASSVGDRLSYEQYF
NA	NA	TRBJ2-7	TRBV6-6	TGTGCCAGCAGTTACTCGAACAGCTACGAGCAGTACTTC	CASSYSNSYEQYF
NA	NA	TRBJ2-4	TRBV4-3	TGCGCCAGCAGCCAAGATTTAGACAGCAAAAACATTCAGTACTTC	CASSQDLDSKNIQYF
NA	NA	TRBJ2-7	TRBV12-3/TRBV12-4	TGTGCCAGCGGGGGTATCCAACAGGGTTCCTACGAGCAGTACTTC	CASGGIQQGSYEQYF
TRBD2	NA	TRBJ2-1	TRBV15	TGTGCCACCCGTAACCCCAGCGGGACTAGCGGGAGCCCTGGGATGTTCAATGAGCAGTTCTTC	CATRNPSGTSGSPGMFNEQFF
NA	few	TRBJ1-5	TRBV21-1	TGTGCCAGCAGCACGCCCGTCCAGCCCCAGCATTTT	CASSTPVQPQHF
NA	NA	TRBJ2-3	TRBV20-1	TGCAGTGCTAGAGATCCCAGGAGCACAGATACGCAGTATTTT	CSARDPRSTDTQYF
NA	NA	TRBJ2-7	TRBV4-2	TGTGCCAGCAGCCAAGCGTCTTCCGAGCAGTACTTC	CASSQASSEQYF